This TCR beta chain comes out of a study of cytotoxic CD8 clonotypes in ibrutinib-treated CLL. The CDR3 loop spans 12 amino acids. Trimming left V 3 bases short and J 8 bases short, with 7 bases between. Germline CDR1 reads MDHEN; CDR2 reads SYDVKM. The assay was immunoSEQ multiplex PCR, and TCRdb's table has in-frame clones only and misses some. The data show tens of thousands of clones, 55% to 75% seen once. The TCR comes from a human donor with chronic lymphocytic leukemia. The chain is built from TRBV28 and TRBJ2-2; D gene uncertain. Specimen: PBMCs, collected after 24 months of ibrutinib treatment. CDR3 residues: CASSLLRGELFF. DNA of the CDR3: TGTGCCAGCAGTTTGCTAAGGGGGGAGCTGTTTTTT.